This T cell receptor beta chain was documented in a study of vaccination effects on CD4 cells after COVID-19. Overall study: Early after vaccination, and again late, a few convalescent patients were sampled.

With the ViraFEST assay, the study expanded antigen-specific CD4+ T cells using viral peptide pools, then sequenced them. The culture ran for 10 days, and then CD4+ T cells were isolated. It was between March and December 2020 that the person had a SARS-CoV-2 infection confirmed by PCR. Each person got two doses of an mRNA SARS-CoV-2 vaccine, BNT162b2 or mRNA-1273. As concerns this clone: Its matching antigen is unknown.

Germline V gives CDR1 SGHTA, CDR2 FQGNSA. V trimming: 4 bases; J trimming: 8 bases; junction bases outside the gene matches: 9. There are 14 residues in the CDR3. Libraries were prepared by immunoSEQ multiplex PCR; TCRdb keeps only in-frame clonotypes and omits some of them. The sample contains 17,000 or so clones, about 74% of which appear only once. The rearrangement joins TRBV7-2 to TRBJ1-2; 8 nucleotides match TRBD1. The sequencing used CD4+ T cells from PBMCs cultured with SARS-CoV-2 spike peptides, collected after COVID-19 vaccination. This TCR was recovered from a human donor who had a prior SARS-CoV-2 infection. CDR3 DNA: TGTGCCAGCAGCTGGGACAGGCAGGTCGGGGGCTACACCTTC. This sequence encodes CASSWDRQVGGYTF.